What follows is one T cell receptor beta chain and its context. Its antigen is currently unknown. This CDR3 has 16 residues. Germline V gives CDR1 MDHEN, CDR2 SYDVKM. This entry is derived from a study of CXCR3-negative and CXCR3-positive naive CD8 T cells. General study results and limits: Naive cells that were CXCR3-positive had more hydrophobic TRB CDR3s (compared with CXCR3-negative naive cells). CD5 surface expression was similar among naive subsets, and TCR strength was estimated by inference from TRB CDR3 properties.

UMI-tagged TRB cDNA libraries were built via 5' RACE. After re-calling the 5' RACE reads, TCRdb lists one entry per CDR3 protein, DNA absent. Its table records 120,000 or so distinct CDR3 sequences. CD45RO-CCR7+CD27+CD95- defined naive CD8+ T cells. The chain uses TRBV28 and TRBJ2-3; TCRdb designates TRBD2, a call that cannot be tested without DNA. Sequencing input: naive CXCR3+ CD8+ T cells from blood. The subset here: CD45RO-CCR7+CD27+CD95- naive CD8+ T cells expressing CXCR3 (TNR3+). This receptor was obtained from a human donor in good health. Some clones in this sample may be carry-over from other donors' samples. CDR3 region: CASSLGVGGSTDTQYF.